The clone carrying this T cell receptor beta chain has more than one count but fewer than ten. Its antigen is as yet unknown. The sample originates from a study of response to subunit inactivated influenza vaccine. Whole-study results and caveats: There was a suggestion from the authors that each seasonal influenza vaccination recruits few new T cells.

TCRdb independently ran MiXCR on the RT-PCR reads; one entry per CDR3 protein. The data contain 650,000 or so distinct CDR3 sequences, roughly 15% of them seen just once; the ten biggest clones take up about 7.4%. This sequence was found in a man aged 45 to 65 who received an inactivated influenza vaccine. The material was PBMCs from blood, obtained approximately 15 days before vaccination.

The CDR3: CASSLQPQKYEQYF. CDR3 nucleotide sequence: TGTGCCAGCAGTTTACAGCCCCAAAAATACGAGCAGTACTTC. This rearrangement joins TRBV12-3 or TRBV12-4 to TRBJ2-7; unclear D gene. V lost 2 bases to trimming and J lost 4 bases, with 12 bases between them. The CDR3 loop spans 14 amino acids.